This TCR beta chain is drawn from a study of shared clonotypes between healthy human individuals. Study results and limitations: Generation of non-shared clonotypes was less probable than generation of clonotypes shared by all four donors.

There are a few counts of this clone. Antigen unknown. This sample includes further DNA sequences coding for the same CDR3. Germline CDR1 and CDR2: LNHDA and SQIVND (reference sequence). The CDR3 sequence is 14 residues long. Between the trimmed V and J ends, which lost 3 bases and 0 bases, there was a span of 8 bases. This table comes from immunoSEQ multiplex PCR, and its TCRdb copy is limited to in-frame clones, with some not included. There are more than 2,000,000 clones in the sample; over 85% occur only once, and under 0.45% lies in the top ten. The receptor was derived from a man aged 18 to 30 in good health. Some clones in this sample may be carry-over from other donors' samples. The sequenced material came from naive CD4+ T cells from PBMCs. The subset here: CD45RA+ positively selected. The chain joins TRBV19 to TRBJ1-1; tentative D call: TRBD1 (6 bases). The CDR3 reads CASSMTGLNTEAFF. The CDR3 nucleotides read TGTGCCAGTAGTATGACAGGATTGAACACTGAAGCTTTCTTT.